This entry lists 13 T cell receptor beta chains sequenced from one sample in a study of blood T cell repertoires in COVID-19. Clones were read by immunoSEQ multiplex PCR, and TCRdb kept only the in-frame ones, dropping some. This sample has 79,000 or so clones, with 86% found just once. The sequencing input was peripheral blood. The source of these receptors is a human donor in a cohort sampled during active COVID-19.

The rearrangement links TRBV7-2 to TRBJ1-1; 7 bases are a match to TRBD1. This CDR3 is 11 amino acids long. The ends lost 8 bases at V and 14 bases at J; junction bases unmatched: 11. Germline V gene lookup returns CDR1 SGHTA and CDR2 FQGNSA. The CDR3 region has the DNA TGTGCCAGCCGCTCAGGGGACAGCCTCTTCTTT. Translation: CASRSGDSLFF.

CDR3 sequence: CASSRTWDRAGLAGAGELFF. The DNA for the CDR3 is TGCGCCAGCAGCCGGACTTGGGACAGGGCAGGACTAGCGGGAGCCGGGGAGCTGTTTTTT. The gene calls are TRBV5-1 and TRBJ2-2; TRBD2 agrees at 13 bases. Germline V gives CDR1 SGHRS, CDR2 YFSETQ. CDR3 length equals 20 residues. The junction had 18 bases not matched to a gene; V was cut back by 4 bases and J by 6 bases.

The V gene is TRBV13, the J gene TRBJ2-1; a weak D match, TRBD2 (6 bases). V was pared by 6 bases and J by 9 bases, with 15 bases between. The CDR3 is made up of 13 amino acids. Germline V gives CDR1 PRHDT, CDR2 FYEKMQ (reference sequence). CDR3 sequence: CASSYHLEGEQFF. Here the CDR3 DNA reads TGTGCCAGCAGTTATCATTTGGAGGGTGAGCAGTTCTTC.

As to this clone: Sequence at one end of the junction differs from germline and may be a read error. Other nucleotide sequences from this sample produce the same CDR3. This chain connects TRBV4-1 to TRBJ2-7; D might be TRBD2 (6 bases). The CDR3 is 15 amino acids. Germline-derived CDR1 and CDR2 are MGHRA and YSYEKL. The CDR3 region has the DNA TGCGCCAGTAGCCGACTTGCGGCGGGGTCGAACGAGCAGTACTTC. It translates to CASSRLAAGSNEQYF.

This chain links TRBV13 with TRBJ1-5; D call uncertain. V lost 0 bases to trimming and J lost 3 bases, with 6 bases between them. CDR3 size: 14 residues. The germline CDR1 and CDR2 sequences are PRHDT and FYEKMQ (reference sequence). This CDR3 reads CASSLGRVNQPQHF. In DNA, the CDR3 is TGTGCCAGCAGCTTAGGGAGAGTCAATCAGCCCCAGCATTTT.

The V gene is TRBV11-3, the J gene TRBJ2-3, with 8 bases that match TRBD2. Unmatched junction bases numbered 15, after V lost 7 bases and J lost 6 bases. Germline V gene lookup returns CDR1 SGHNT and CDR2 YENEEA. This CDR3 region has 16 residues. CDR3 sequence reads: CASTLVATSVWDTQYF. The CDR3 DNA is TGTGCCAGCACCCTCGTCGCGACTAGCGTTTGGGATACGCAGTATTTT.

The rearrangement uses TRBV21-1 and TRBJ2-7; TRBD2 is the table's D call and was not checked against the DNA. TRBV21-1 is described as a pseudogene. The CDR3 extends over 16 amino acids. In DNA, the CDR3 is TGTGCCAGCAGCAAAGGAAGACTAGCGGTGGCCTACGAGCAGTACTTC. It specifies CASSKGRLAVAYEQYF.

The genes are TRBV15 and TRBJ2-7; 10 bases map to TRBD1. Germline CDR1 is LNHNV and CDR2 is YYDKDF (reference sequence). V lost 0 bases and J lost 1; bases outside the gene matches: 3. This CDR3 is 16 amino acids long. CDR3 loop: CATSRDKGQGSYEQYF. CDR3 bases: TGTGCCACCAGCAGAGATAAGGGACAGGGGTCCTACGAGCAGTACTTC.

The chain has TRBV19 and TRBJ1-3; 7 bases map to TRBD1. Germline V lookup: CDR1 LNHDA, CDR2 SQIVND (reference sequence). The CDR3 is 15 amino acids. With 6 bases clipped from V and 2 bases from J, the junction kept 7 bases outside the gene matches. The CDR3 coding sequence is TGTGCCAGTAGCTCCGGACAGGCAACTGGAAACACCATATATTTT. Translation: CASSSGQATGNTIYF.

The chain is built from TRBV7-9 and TRBJ2-1; 7 nucleotides line up with TRBD2. The germline V gene encodes CDR1 SEHNR and CDR2 FQNEAQ (reference sequence). V gave up 0 bases and J gave up 0 bases; unmatched junction bases: 5. There are 17 residues in the CDR3. The CDR3 bases are TGTGCCAGCAGCTTAGCTAGGGGACTAAACTCCTACAATGAGCAGTTCTTC. Protein sequence: CASSLARGLNSYNEQFF.

This rearrangement joins TRBV2 to TRBJ1-1, with D possibly matching TRBD1 (5 bases). V was cut by 6 bases and J by 5 bases, with 16 bases left in between. CDR1 SNHLY and CDR2 FYNNEI come from the germline V gene. The CDR3 length is 14 residues. The CDR3 nucleotides read TGTGCCAGCAGCCCGGACGGGGGAGGTACTGAAGCTTTCTTT. This gives the protein CASSPDGGGTEAFF. The full variable domain, with the rest looked up from reference TRBV2 and TRBJ1-1, is EPEVTQTPSHQVTQMGQEVILRCVPISNHLYFYWYRQILGQKVEFLVSFYNNEISEKSEIFDDQFSVERPDGSNFTLKIRSTKLEDSAMYFCASSPDGGGTEAFFGQGTRLTVV.

The chain couples TRBV2 to TRBJ2-5, with 8 positions matching TRBD1. Germline CDR1 SNHLY, CDR2 FYNNEI. The junction had 7 bases not matched to a gene; V was cut back by 5 bases and J by 2 bases. The CDR3 is 15 amino acids. The CDR3 protein is CASSFQGAQQETQYF. Written as DNA, the CDR3 is TGTGCCAGCAGTTTTCAGGGGGCCCAACAAGAGACCCAGTACTTC.

CDR3 loop: CASSQEGHYSGNTIYF. In DNA form, the CDR3 reads TGTGCCAGCAGCCAAGAGGGGCATTACTCTGGAAACACCATATATTTT. The rearrangement joins TRBV14 to TRBJ1-3; tentatively, D is TRBD1 (5 bases). The CDR3 has 16 amino acids. The V gene lost 0 bases and the J gene lost 0 bases, with 9 bases spanning the gap. Germline loops: CDR1 SGHDN, CDR2 FVKESK.